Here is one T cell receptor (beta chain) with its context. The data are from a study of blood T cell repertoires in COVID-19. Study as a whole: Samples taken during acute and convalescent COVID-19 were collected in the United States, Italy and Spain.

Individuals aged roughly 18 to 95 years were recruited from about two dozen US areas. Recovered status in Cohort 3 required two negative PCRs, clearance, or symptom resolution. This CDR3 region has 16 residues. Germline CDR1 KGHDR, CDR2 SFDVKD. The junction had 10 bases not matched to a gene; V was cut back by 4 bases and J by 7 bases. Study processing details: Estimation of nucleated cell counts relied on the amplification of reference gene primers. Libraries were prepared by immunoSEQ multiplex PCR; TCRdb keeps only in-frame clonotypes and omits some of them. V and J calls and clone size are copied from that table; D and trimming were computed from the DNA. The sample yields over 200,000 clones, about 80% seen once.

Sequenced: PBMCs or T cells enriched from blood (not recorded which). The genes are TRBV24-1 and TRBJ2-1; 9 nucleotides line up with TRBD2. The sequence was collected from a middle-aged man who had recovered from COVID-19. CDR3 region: CATSDPIAGVDNEQFF. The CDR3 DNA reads TGTGCCACCAGTGACCCGATAGCGGGAGTGGATAATGAGCAGTTCTTC.